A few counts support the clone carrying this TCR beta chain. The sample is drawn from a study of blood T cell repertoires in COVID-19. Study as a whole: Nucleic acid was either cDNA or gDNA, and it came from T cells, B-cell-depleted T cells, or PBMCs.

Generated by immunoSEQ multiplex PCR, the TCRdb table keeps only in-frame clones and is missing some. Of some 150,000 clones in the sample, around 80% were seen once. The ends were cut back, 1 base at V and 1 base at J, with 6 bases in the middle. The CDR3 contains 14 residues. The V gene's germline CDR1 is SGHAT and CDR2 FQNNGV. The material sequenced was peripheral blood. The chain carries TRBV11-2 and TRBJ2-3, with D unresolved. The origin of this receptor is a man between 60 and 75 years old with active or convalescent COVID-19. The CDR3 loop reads CASSLASRTDTQYF. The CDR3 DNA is TGTGCCAGCAGCTTAGCTTCTCGCACAGATACGCAGTATTTT.